The 18 T cell receptor beta chains presented below share a single source sample, sequenced in a study of blood T cell repertoires in COVID-19. TCRdb's table, derived via immunoSEQ multiplex PCR, lists solely in-frame clones and lacks some. Of fewer than 400,000 clones listed, about 87% are singletons. What was sequenced was PBMCs or T cells enriched from blood (not recorded which). The receptors stem from a woman aged 45 to 65 who had recovered from COVID-19.

This clone was picked up a small number of times. J is TRBJ1-2 and V is TRBV18; the D is unclear. The CDR3 totals 13 residues. Per the germline V gene, CDR1 is KGHSH and CDR2 is LQKENI. Trimming shortened V by 3 bases and J by 7 bases, and 12 bases separated the two germline ends. The CDR3 loop is CASSPSEGSGYTF. In nucleotides, the CDR3 is TGTGCCAGCTCACCTTCAGAGGGTTCTGGCTACACCTTC.

The rearrangement uses TRBV4-3 and TRBJ2-3; the match to TRBD2 covers 12 bases. This CDR3 region has 16 residues. Germline loops: CDR1 LGHNA, CDR2 YSLEER. The J segment lost 0 bases and the V segment lost 3 bases, leaving 1 base of the junction unmatched. In DNA form, the CDR3 reads TGCGCCAGCAGCCAGCTAGCGGGGGGGAGCACAGATACGCAGTATTTT. Encoded protein: CASSQLAGGSTDTQYF.

The rearrangement links TRBV7-9 to TRBJ2-1, with TRBD1 matching 7 bases. The CDR3 has 13 residues. Per the germline V gene, CDR1 is SEHNR and CDR2 is FQNEAQ (reference sequence). V gave up 4 bases and J gave up 9 bases; unmatched junction bases: 6. CDR3 amino acids: CASSSTGLGEQFF. In DNA form, the CDR3 reads TGTGCCAGCAGCTCGACAGGGCTGGGTGAGCAGTTCTTC.

The genes are TRBV5-5 and TRBJ2-1; 12 bases map to TRBD2. The CDR3 is made up of 17 amino acids. J lost 3 bases, V lost 5 bases, and 9 bases had no gene match. Germline values: CDR1 SGHKS, CDR2 YYEKEE (reference sequence). The CDR3 DNA sequence: TGTGCCAGCAGTTTTCTAGCGGGGGGGTTTAACTACAATGAGCAGTTCTTC. It translates to CASSFLAGGFNYNEQFF.

The J gene is TRBJ2-3, the V gene TRBV5-1; D is ambiguous. The CDR3 has 14 residues. Germline V gene data show CDR1 as SGHRS and CDR2 as YFSETQ. Trimming left V 4 bases short and J 6 bases short, with 15 bases between. The CDR3 here is CASSGLEDRDTQYF. CDR3 nucleotide sequence: TGCGCCAGCAGCGGTCTAGAAGATCGGGATACGCAGTATTTT.

V and J are TRBV14 and TRBJ2-1, with 8 positions matching TRBD2. In germline, CDR1 is SGHDN, CDR2 FVKESK. V lost 2 bases and J lost 6; bases outside the gene matches: 15. The CDR3 runs 18 residues. The CDR3 region has the DNA TGTGCCAGCAGCCAAAGAACGGGAGGGCAGATCTCACGCAATGAGCAGTTCTTC. The encoded protein is CASSQRTGGQISRNEQFF.

At least ten counts were recorded for this clone. The rearrangement links TRBV7-2 to TRBJ2-1; 12 nucleotides align to TRBD2. Trimming at V came to 5 bases and at J to 7 bases, leaving 6 bases not matched to a gene. The CDR3 covers 15 residues. Germline V lookup: CDR1 SGHTA, CDR2 FQGNSA. DNA for the CDR3: TGTGCCAGCAGCCTTACTAGCGGGGGGCAAAATGAGCAGTTCTTC. This encodes CASSLTSGGQNEQFF. Combining the CDR3 with reference TRBV7-2 and TRBJ2-1 gives the whole variable domain GAGVSQSPSNKVTEKGKDVELRCDPISGHTALYWYRQSLGQGLEFLIYFQGNSAPDKSGLPSDRFSAERTGGSVSTLTIQRTQQEDSAVYLCASSLTSGGQNEQFFGPGTRLTVL.

The chain is built from TRBV7-9 and TRBJ1-2; TRBD1 is a possible D gene (5 bases). The germline V and J ends were trimmed by 6 bases and 7 bases, with 18 bases remaining between them. The CDR3 covers 14 residues. Germline CDR1 SEHNR, CDR2 FQNEAQ (reference sequence). The CDR3 nucleotides read TGTGCCAGCAGTACTACAACAGGTCCCTCTGGCTACACCTTC. Encoded protein: CASSTTTGPSGYTF.

The count of this clone is one. The V call is TRBV4-2, the J call TRBJ2-2, with 10 nucleotides matching TRBD2. Losses at the gene ends were 2 bases for V and 5 bases for J; bases not matched to a gene: 8. CDR1 and CDR2 from the germline V gene are LGHNA and YNFKEQ. This CDR3 spans 17 amino acids. This CDR3 reads CASSQPRTSGTTGELFF. The CDR3 region has the DNA TGTGCCAGCAGCCAACCCAGGACTAGCGGAACAACCGGGGAGCTGTTTTTT.

V and J are TRBV7-6 and TRBJ2-5; 12 nucleotides align to TRBD1. V shed 1 base, J shed 4 bases, and the junction held 7 bases outside the gene matches. Germline V lookup: CDR1 SGHVS, CDR2 FNYEAQ. The CDR3 has 17 residues. CDR3 DNA sequence: TGTGCCAGCAGCTTAGGGGACAGGGGGCTGCGTGGAGAGACCCAGTACTTC. Translated, it gives CASSLGDRGLRGETQYF.

The chain combines TRBV5-1 with TRBJ2-7, with D maybe TRBD1 (6 bases). The CDR3 runs 15 residues. Trimming took off 2 bases at V and 1 base at J, with 13 bases between the two ends. CDR1 and CDR2 (germline): SGHRS, YFSETQ. CDR3 sequence reads: CASSFDRSGSYEQYF. CDR3 DNA sequence: TGCGCCAGCAGCTTCGACAGGTCGGGGTCCTACGAGCAGTACTTC. The full variable domain, rest sourced from reference TRBV5-1 and TRBJ2-7, is KAGVTQTPRYLIKTRGQQVTLSCSPISGHRSVSWYQQTPGQGLQFLFEYFSETQRNKGNFPGRFSGRQFSNSRSEMNVSTLELGDSALYLCASSFDRSGSYEQYFGPGTRLTVT.

The chain carries TRBV6-5 and TRBJ1-5; the D is unclear. Trimming removed 6 bases at V and 5 bases at J, with 14 bases between. The V gene's germline CDR1 is MNHEY and CDR2 SVGAGI. The CDR3 consists of 14 residues. Here the CDR3 reads CASSPIGSYQPQHF. CDR3 in DNA: TGTGCCAGCAGCCCCATTGGCAGTTATCAGCCCCAGCATTTT.

The rearrangement uses TRBV5-1 and TRBJ2-2, with TRBD1 matching 8 bases. The germline gives CDR1 SGHRS, CDR2 YFSETQ. The CDR3 runs to 16 residues. V lost 0 bases, J lost 6 bases, and 7 bases stayed unmatched. DNA for the CDR3: TGCGCCAGCAGCTTGGGGGCAGGGGGCACGTCCGGGGAGCTGTTTTTT. Its translation is CASSLGAGGTSGELFF.

CDR3 bases: TGTGCCAGCAGTTCAATACAGGGGCGATATGAAGCTTTCTTT. This encodes CASSSIQGRYEAFF. The chain is built from TRBV27 and TRBJ1-1, with TRBD1 matching 7 bases. Trimming at V came to 4 bases and at J to 7 bases, leaving 9 bases not matched to a gene. Looked up from germline, CDR1 is MNHEY and CDR2 is SMNVEV (reference sequence). The CDR3 spans 14 residues.

The J gene is TRBJ1-2, the V gene TRBV21-1; the table's D call TRBD1 went unverified against the DNA. TRBV21-1 represents a pseudogene. This CDR3 spans 18 amino acids. CDR3 region: CASSKAPEQGCDDYGYTF. CDR3 in DNA: TGTGCCAGCAGCAAAGCGCCGGAGCAGGGGTGTGATGACTATGGCTACACCTTC.

The genes are TRBV20-1 and TRBJ1-6; D is ambiguous. Looked up from germline, CDR1 is DFQATT and CDR2 is SNEGSKA (reference sequence). The CDR3 totals 14 residues. V was clipped by 3 bases and J by 4 bases, with 10 bases between them. The CDR3 bases are TGCAGTGCTAGTCTCCCTACTTATAATTCACCCCTCCACTTT. As protein: CSASLPTYNSPLHF.

V usage is TRBV28 and J usage is TRBJ1-1; D uncertain. Germline V lookup: CDR1 MDHEN, CDR2 SYDVKM. The V end was cut by 3 bases, the J end by 2 bases, with 13 bases between. The CDR3 spans 15 residues. CDR3 sequence reads: CASSFLAGINTEAFF. The CDR3 coding sequence is TGTGCCAGCAGTTTCCTGGCAGGCATAAACACTGAAGCTTTCTTT.

The chain has TRBV18 and TRBJ1-1; 8 bases are shared with TRBD1. This CDR3 comprises 14 residues. Germline CDR1 is KGHSH and CDR2 is LQKENI. V shed 6 bases and J 1 base; nucleotides not matched to a gene: 4. The CDR3 loop reads CASSSGTGNTEAFF. CDR3 in DNA: TGTGCCAGCTCTTCCGGGACAGGGAACACTGAAGCTTTCTTT.